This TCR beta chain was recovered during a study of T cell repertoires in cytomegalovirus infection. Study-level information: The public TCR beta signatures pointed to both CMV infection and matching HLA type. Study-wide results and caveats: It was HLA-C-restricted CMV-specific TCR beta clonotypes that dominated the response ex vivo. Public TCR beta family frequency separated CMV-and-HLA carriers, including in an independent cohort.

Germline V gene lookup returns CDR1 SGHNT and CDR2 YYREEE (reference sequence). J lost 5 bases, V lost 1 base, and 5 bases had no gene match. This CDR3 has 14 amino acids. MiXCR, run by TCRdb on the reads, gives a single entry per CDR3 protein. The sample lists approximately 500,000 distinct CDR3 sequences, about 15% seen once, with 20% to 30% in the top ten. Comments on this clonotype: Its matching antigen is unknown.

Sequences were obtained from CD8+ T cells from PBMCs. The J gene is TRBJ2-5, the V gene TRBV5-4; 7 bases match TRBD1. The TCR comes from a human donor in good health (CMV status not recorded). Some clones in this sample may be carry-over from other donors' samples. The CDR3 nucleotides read TGTGCCAGCAGCTTGAACGACAGGGTGGAGACCCAGTACTTC. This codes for CASSLNDRVETQYF.